This T cell receptor (beta chain) derives from a study of shared clonotypes between healthy human individuals. About the research overall: Three CD4 naive, three CD4 memory, two CD8 naive and one CD8 memory plate were used per donor.

Data came from immunoSEQ multiplex PCR; TCRdb stores just in-frame clones and leaves some out. The sample shows a few million clones, over 85% of them seen only once. Germline CDR1 and CDR2: SGHAT and FQNNGV. V was clipped by 1 base and J by 0 bases; unmatched bases: 2. The CDR3 has 16 amino acids. This TCR was recovered from a young man in good health. What was sequenced was naive CD4+ T cells sorted from blood. Subset here: CD45RA+ positively selected. The chain is built from TRBV11-2 and TRBJ2-7; 11 bases align to TRBD2. CDR3 sequence: CASSLGLAGNSYEQYF. CDR3 nucleotides: TGTGCCAGCAGCTTAGGACTAGCGGGGAACTCCTACGAGCAGTACTTC.